This TCR beta chain emerged from a study of shared clonotypes between healthy human individuals. Study-level points and caveats: There were few donors, and this limited the genetic and exposure-history diversity represented.

This clone appeared a single time. Its matching antigen is unknown. V shed 1 base, J shed 2 bases, and the junction held 7 bases outside the gene matches. CDR3 length equals 16 residues. Germline-derived CDR1 and CDR2 are SEHNR and FQNEAQ (reference sequence). Sequenced by immunoSEQ multiplex PCR; TCRdb stores in-frame clones only, minus some. The sample lists about 2 million clones, roughly 95% occurring once. Naive CD8 isolation took CD45RO-negative cells positively selected for CCR7 and excluded terminally differentiated effector memory CD45RA+ cells. This chain connects TRBV7-9 to TRBJ2-5; 7 nucleotides line up with TRBD1. The receptor's source is a man aged 18 to 35 in good health. Input material: naive CD8+ T cells sorted from blood. This chain's CDR3 is CASSLGQGTIQETQYF. The DNA for the CDR3 is TGTGCCAGCAGCTTAGGACAGGGAACGATTCAAGAGACCCAGTACTTC. Drawing the rest from reference TRBV7-9 and TRBJ2-5, the complete variable domain is DTGVSQNPRHKITKRGQNVTFRCDPISEHNRLYWYRQTLGQGPEFLTYFQNEAQLEKSRLLSDRFSAERPKGSFSTLEIQRTEQGDSAMYLCASSLGQGTIQETQYFGPGTRLLVL.